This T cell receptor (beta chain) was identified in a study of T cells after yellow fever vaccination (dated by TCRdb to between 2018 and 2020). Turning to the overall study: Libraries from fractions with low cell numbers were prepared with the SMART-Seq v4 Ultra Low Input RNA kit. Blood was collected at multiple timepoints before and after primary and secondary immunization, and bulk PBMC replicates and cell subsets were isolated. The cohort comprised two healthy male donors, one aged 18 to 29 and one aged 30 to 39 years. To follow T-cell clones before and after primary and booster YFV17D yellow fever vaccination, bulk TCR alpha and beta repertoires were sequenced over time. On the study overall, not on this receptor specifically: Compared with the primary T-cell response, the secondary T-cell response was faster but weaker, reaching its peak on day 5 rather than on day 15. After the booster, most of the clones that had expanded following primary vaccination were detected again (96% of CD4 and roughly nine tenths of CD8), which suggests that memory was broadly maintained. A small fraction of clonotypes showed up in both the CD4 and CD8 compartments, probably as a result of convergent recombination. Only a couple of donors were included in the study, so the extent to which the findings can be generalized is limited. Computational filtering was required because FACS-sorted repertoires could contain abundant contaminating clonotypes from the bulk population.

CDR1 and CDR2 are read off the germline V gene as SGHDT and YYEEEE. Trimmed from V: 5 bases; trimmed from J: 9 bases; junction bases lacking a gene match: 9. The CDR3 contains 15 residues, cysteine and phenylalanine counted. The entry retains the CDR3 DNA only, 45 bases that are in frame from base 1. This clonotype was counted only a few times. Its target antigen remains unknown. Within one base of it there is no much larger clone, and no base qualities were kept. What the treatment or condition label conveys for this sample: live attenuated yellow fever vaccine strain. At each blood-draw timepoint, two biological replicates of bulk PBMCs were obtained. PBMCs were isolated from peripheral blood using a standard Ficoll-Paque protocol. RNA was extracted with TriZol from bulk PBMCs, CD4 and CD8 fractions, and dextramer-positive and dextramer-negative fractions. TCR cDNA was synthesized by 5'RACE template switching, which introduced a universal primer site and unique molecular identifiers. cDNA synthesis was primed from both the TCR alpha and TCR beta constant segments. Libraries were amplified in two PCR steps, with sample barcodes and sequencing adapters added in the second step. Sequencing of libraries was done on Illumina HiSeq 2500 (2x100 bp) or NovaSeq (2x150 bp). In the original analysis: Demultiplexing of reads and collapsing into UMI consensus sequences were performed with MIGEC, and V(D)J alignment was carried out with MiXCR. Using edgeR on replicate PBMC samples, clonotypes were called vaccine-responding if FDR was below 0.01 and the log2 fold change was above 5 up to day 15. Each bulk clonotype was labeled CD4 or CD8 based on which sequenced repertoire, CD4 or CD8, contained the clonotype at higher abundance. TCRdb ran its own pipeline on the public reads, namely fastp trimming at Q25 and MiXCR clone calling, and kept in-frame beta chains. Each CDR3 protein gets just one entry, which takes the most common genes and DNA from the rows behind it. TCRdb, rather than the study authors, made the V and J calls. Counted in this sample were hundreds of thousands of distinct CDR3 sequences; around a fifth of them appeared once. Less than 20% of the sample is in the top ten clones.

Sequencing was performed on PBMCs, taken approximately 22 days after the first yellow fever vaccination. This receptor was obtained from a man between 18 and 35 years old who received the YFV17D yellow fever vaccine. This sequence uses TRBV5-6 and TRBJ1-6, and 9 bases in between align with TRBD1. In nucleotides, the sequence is TGTGCCAGCAGGATAACAGGGGGCTGGGGTTCACCCCTCCACTTT. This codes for CASRITGGWGSPLHF.